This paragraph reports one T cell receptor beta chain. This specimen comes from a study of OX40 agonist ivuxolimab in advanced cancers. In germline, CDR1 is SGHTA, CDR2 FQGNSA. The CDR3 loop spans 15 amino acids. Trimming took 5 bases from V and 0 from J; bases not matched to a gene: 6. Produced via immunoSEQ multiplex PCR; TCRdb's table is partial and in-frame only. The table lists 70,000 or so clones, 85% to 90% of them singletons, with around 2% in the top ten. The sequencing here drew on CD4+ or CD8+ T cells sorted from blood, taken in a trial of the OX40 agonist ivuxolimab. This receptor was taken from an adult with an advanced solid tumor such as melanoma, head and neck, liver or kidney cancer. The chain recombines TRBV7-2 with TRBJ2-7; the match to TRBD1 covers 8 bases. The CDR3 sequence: CASSPDRASSYEQYF. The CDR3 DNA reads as TGTGCCAGCAGCCCGGACAGGGCCAGCTCCTACGAGCAGTACTTC.